This TCR beta chain was captured in a study of cytomegalovirus exposure and HLA in healthy donors. Data came from immunoSEQ multiplex PCR; TCRdb stores just in-frame clones and leaves some out. The table has under 85,000 clones, 94% seen once. V lost 7 bases and J lost 6; bases outside the gene matches: 11. The CDR3 totals 15 residues. Germline V CDR1 and CDR2: SNHLY, FYNNEI. The rearrangement joins TRBV2 to TRBJ2-3, with TRBD2 matching 9 bases. This receptor was taken from a woman aged 18-30 years in good health and CMV-seronegative. Specimen: PBMCs. CDR3 in DNA: TGTGCCAGCAAGGAGGCGGGGGGGCCTGGGGATACGCAGTATTTT. Amino acids: CASKEAGGPGDTQYF.